Sequencing of this T cell receptor (beta chain) was carried out in a study of neurological immune-mediated disorders. cDNA was made by 5'RACE with 10-nucleotide random UMIs. TCRdb reanalysed the 5' RACE reads using MiXCR and keeps one entry per CDR3 protein. Among about 79,000 distinct CDR3 sequences listed, 14% were seen once. Looked up from germline, CDR1 is SGHTA and CDR2 is FQGTGA. This CDR3 has 19 amino acids. V lost 3 bases and J lost 3, with 23 bases in between. Concerning this clonotype itself: No antigen is known for it.

For the unsorted libraries, 2 million PBMCs stored at -80 C served as input. Overall study results and limits: No CDR3 amino acid sequences recurred among expanded clones across subjects, suggesting private repertoires in all groups.

The source is a woman aged 45-60 years in good health. Specimen: PBMCs. The J gene is TRBJ2-2, the V gene TRBV7-3, with D possibly TRBD2 on 5 matching bases. CDR3 DNA sequence: TGTGCCAGCAGCTTTCTTGGGAGTAGCTCTACTGGGGACACCGGGGAGCTGTTTTTT. Translated: CASSFLGSSSTGDTGELFF.